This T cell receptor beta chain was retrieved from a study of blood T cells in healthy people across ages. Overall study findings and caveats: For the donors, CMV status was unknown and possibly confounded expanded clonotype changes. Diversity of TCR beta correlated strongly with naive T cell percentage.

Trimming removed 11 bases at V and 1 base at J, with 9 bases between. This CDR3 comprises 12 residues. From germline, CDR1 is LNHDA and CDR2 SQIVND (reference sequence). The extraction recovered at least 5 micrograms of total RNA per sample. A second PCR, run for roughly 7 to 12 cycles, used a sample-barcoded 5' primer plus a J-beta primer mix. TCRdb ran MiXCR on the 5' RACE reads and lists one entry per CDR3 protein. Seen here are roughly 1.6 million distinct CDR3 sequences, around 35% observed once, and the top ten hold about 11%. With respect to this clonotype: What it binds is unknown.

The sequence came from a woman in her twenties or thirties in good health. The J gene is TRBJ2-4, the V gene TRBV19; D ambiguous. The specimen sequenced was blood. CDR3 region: CAPSGAKNIQYF. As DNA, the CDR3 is TGTGCCCCGTCCGGGGCCAAAAACATTCAGTACTTC. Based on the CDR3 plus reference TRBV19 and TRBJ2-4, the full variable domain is DGGITQSPKYLFRKEGQNVTLSCEQNLNHDAMYWYRQDPGQGLRLIYYSQIVNDFQKGDIAEGYSVSREKKESFPLTVTSAQKNPTAFYLCAPSGAKNIQYFGAGTRLSVL.